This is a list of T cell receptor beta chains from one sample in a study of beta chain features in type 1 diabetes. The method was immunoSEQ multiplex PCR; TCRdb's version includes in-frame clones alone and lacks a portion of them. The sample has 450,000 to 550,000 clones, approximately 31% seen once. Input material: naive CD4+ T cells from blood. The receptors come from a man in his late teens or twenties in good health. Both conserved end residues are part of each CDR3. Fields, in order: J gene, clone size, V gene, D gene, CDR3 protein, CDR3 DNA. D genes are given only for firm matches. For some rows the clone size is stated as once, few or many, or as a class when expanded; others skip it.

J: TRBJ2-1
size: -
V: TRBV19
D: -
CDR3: CASQPLGSRDNEQFF
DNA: TGTGCCAGCCAACCTCTCGGGAGCCGGGACAATGAGCAGTTCTTC

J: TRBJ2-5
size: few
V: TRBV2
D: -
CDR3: CASSRDGETQYF
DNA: TGTGCCAGCAGCAGGGACGGCGAGACCCAGTACTTC

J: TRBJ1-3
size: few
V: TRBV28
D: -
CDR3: CASSSPASGNTIYF
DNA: TGTGCCAGCAGTTCCCCAGCCTCTGGAAACACCATATATTTT

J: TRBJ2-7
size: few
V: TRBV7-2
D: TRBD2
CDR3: CASSSQLAGAYEQYF
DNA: TGTGCCAGCAGCTCCCAACTAGCGGGAGCCTACGAGCAGTACTTC

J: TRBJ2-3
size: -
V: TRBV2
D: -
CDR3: CASSDRSGGTDTQYF
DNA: TGTGCCAGCAGTGATAGGTCAGGGGGCACAGATACGCAGTATTTT

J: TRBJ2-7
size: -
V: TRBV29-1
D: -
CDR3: CSASRGADEQYF
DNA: TGCAGCGCCTCGAGAGGGGCGGACGAGCAGTACTTC

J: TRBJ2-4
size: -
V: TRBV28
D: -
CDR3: CASSYQGNAKNIQYF
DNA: TGTGCCAGCAGTTACCAGGGGAACGCCAAAAACATTCAGTACTTC

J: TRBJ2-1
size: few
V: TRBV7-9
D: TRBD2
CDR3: CASIGLAGDEQFF
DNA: TGTGCCAGCATCGGACTAGCGGGGGATGAGCAGTTCTTC

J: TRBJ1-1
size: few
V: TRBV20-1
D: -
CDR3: CSAREDTEAFF
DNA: TGCAGTGCTAGGGAGGACACTGAAGCTTTCTTT

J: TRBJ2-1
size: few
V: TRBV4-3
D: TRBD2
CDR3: CASSQTGLVVSEQFF
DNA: TGCGCCAGCAGCCAGACGGGACTAGTAGTGAGTGAGCAGTTCTTC

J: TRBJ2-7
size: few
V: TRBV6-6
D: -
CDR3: CASSYSGGKGSEQYF
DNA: TGTGCCAGCAGTTACTCTGGAGGGAAGGGGTCCGAGCAGTACTTC

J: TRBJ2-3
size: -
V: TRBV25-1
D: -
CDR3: CASSDPGSTSTDTQYF
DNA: TGTGCCAGCAGTGACCCAGGGTCTACTAGCACAGATACGCAGTATTTT

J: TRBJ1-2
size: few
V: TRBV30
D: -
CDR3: CAWSPQIYGYTF
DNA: TGTGCCTGGAGTCCACAGATCTATGGCTACACCTTC

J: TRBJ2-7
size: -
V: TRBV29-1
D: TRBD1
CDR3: CSVGQGIPYEQYF
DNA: TGCAGCGTCGGACAGGGGATTCCCTACGAGCAGTACTTC

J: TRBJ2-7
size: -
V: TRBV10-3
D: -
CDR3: CAISESYLAEQYF
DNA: TGTGCCATCAGTGAGTCCTACCTGGCCGAGCAGTACTTC

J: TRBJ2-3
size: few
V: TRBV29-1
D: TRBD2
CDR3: CSVEGLAGPSGTQYF
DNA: TGCAGCGTTGAGGGACTAGCGGGCCCGTCAGGTACGCAGTATTTT

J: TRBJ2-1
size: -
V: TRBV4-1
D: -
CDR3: CASSQDSGLAVHNEQFF
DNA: TGCGCCAGCAGCCAAGATAGTGGGCTAGCTGTCCACAATGAGCAGTTCTTC

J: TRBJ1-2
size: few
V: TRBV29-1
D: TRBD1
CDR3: CSVGAGQGVGYTF
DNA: TGCAGCGTTGGAGCGGGACAGGGGGTTGGCTACACCTTC

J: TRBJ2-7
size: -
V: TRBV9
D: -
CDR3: CASSVAGSSSYEQYF
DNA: TGTGCCAGCAGCGTAGCAGGGTCCAGCTCCTACGAGCAGTACTTC

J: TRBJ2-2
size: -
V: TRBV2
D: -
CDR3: CASNENTGELFF
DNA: TGTGCCAGCAACGAGAACACCGGGGAGCTGTTTTTT

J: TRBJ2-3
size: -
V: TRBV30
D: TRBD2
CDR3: CAWGSGRFSDTQYF
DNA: TGTGCCTGGGGTAGCGGGAGGTTTTCGGATACGCAGTATTTT

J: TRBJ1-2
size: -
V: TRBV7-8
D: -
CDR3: CASSAVEAGYGYTF
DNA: TGTGCCAGCAGCGCCGTTGAAGCCGGATATGGCTACACCTTC

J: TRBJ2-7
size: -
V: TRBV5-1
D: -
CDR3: CASSLIPGDEQYF
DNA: TGCGCCAGCAGCTTGATCCCAGGGGACGAGCAGTACTTC

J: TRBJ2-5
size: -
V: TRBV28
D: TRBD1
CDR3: CASSLRQGWETQYF
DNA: TGTGCCAGCAGTTTAAGACAGGGATGGGAGACCCAGTACTTC

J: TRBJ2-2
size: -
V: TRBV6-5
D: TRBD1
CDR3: CASSRQGDTGELFF
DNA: TGTGCCAGCAGTAGACAGGGCGACACCGGGGAGCTGTTTTTT

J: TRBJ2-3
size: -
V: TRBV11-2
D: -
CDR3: CASSFSDTQYF
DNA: TGTGCCAGCAGCTTTTCTGATACGCAGTATTTT

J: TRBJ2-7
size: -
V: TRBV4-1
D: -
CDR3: CASSRPTSTYEQYF
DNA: TGCGCCAGCAGCCGCCCGACATCTACCTACGAGCAGTACTTC

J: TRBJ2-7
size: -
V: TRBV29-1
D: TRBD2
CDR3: CSVGTSERFYEQYF
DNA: TGCAGCGTTGGGACTAGCGAGAGGTTCTACGAGCAGTACTTC

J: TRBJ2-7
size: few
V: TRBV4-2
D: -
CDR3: CASSQVGGGVHEQYF
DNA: TGTGCCAGCAGCCAAGTTGGAGGAGGGGTCCACGAGCAGTACTTC

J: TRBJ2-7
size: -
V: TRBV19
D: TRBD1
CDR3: CASSKGQGLLEQYF
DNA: TGTGCCAGTAGTAAGGGACAGGGATTGTTGGAGCAGTACTTC

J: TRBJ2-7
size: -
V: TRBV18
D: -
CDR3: CASSPALAYEQYF
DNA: TGTGCCAGCTCACCAGCGTTGGCCTACGAGCAGTACTTC

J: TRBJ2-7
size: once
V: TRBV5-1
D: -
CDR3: CASSLARSSSYEQYF
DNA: TGCGCCAGCAGCTTGGCGAGATCCAGCTCCTACGAGCAGTACTTC

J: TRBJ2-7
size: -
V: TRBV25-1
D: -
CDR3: CASSPIGLISYEQYF
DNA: TGTGCCAGCAGCCCGATTGGCCTGATCTCCTACGAGCAGTACTTC

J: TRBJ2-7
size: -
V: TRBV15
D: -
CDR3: CATSRDLRYEQYF
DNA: TGTGCCACCAGCAGAGATCTACGTTACGAGCAGTACTTC

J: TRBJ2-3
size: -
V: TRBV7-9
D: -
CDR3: CAAGWGNTDTQYF
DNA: TGTGCCGCAGGGTGGGGGAACACAGATACGCAGTATTTT

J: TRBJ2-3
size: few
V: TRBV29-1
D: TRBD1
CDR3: CSVEGDRRDTQYF
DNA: TGCAGCGTTGAAGGGGACAGGCGAGATACGCAGTATTTT

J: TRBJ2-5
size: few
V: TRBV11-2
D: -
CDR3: CASSPTMWETQYF
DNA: TGTGCCAGCAGCCCAACCATGTGGGAGACCCAGTACTTC

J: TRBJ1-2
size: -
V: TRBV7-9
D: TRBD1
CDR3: CASRVPGQGNYGYTF
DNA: TGTGCCAGCAGGGTTCCGGGACAGGGGAACTATGGCTACACCTTC

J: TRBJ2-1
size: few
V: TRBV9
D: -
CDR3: CASSGASTYNEQFF
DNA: TGTGCCAGCAGCGGGGCGTCAACCTACAATGAGCAGTTCTTC

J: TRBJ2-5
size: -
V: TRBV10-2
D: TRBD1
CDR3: CASRGTGGLVETQYF
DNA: TGCGCCAGCAGGGGGACAGGCGGGTTAGTGGAGACCCAGTACTTC

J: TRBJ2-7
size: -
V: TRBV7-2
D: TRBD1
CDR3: CASSLRTGSYEQYF
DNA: TGTGCCAGCAGCCTCCGGACAGGGAGCTACGAGCAGTACTTC

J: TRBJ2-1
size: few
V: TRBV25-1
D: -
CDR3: CASTQPPGAIEQFF
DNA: TGTGCCAGCACTCAACCCCCGGGGGCGATTGAGCAGTTCTTC

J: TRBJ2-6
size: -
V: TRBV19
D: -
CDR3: CASKKLSGANVLTF
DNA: TGTGCCAGTAAGAAACTCTCTGGGGCCAACGTCCTGACTTTC

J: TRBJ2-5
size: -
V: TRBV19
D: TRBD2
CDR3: CASSGLAGQETQYF
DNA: TGTGCCAGTAGTGGACTAGCGGGACAAGAGACCCAGTACTTC

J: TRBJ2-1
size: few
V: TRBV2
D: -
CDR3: CASSESPYEGLRTSEFF
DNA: TGTGCCAGCAGTGAATCACCATATGAGGGCTTGAGGACTTCGGAGTTCTTC

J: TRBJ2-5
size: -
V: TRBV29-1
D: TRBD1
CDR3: CSTSDRARETQYF
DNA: TGCAGCACCAGCGACAGGGCGAGGGAGACCCAGTACTTC

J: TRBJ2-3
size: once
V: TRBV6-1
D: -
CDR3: CASSTSGIGPDTQYF
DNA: TGTGCCAGCAGCACCTCCGGGATCGGTCCAGATACGCAGTATTTT